The 18 T cell receptor beta chains listed next were all sequenced from one sample in a study of blood T cell repertoires in COVID-19. Produced via immunoSEQ multiplex PCR; TCRdb's table is partial and in-frame only. The data show about 50,000 clones, with approximately 85% seen just once and about 6.5% held by the top ten. The source material was peripheral blood. Receptor source: a man aged 55 to 70 with acute or convalescent COVID-19.

The chain couples TRBV5-1 to TRBJ2-5, with 15 bases matching TRBD2. With 0 bases clipped from V and 9 bases from J, the junction kept 3 bases outside the gene matches. CDR1 is SGHRS and CDR2 is YFSETQ in the germline V gene. The CDR3 length is 15 residues. The DNA of the CDR3 is TGCGCCAGCAGCTTGGGAGGACTAGCGGGAGGGGCCCAGTACTTC. Amino acids: CASSLGGLAGGAQYF.

This chain connects TRBV27 to TRBJ2-3, with D perhaps TRBD2 (5 bases). The germline gives CDR1 MNHEY, CDR2 SMNVEV (reference sequence). The ends were cut back, 5 bases at V and 4 bases at J, with 10 bases in the middle. This CDR3 has 13 amino acids. The CDR3 loop reads CASSGVRADTQYF. For the CDR3, the DNA is TGTGCCAGCAGTGGGGTGAGGGCAGATACGCAGTATTTT.

The chain links TRBV9 to TRBJ1-4; 12 bases fit TRBD1. Germline V CDR1 and CDR2: SGDLS, YYNGEE. The junction had 7 bases not matched to a gene; V was cut back by 0 bases and J by 7 bases. The CDR3 has 17 residues. CDR3 loop: CASSVGGTGGVIEKLFF. The CDR3 DNA reads TGTGCCAGCAGCGTAGGGGGGACAGGGGGCGTGATTGAAAAACTGTTTTTT.

This sequence joins TRBV29-1 and TRBJ1-1; maybe TRBD1 (6 bases). Trimming took off 1 base at V and 4 bases at J, with 19 bases between the two ends. The germline gives CDR1 SQVTM, CDR2 ANQGSEA. The CDR3 consists of 16 residues. The CDR3 nucleotides are TGCAGCGTTGAAGCCCAACAGGGAAAATCGGGCACTGAAGCTTTCTTT. Translated: CSVEAQQGKSGTEAFF. The variable domain in full, with the rest retrieved from reference TRBV29-1 and TRBJ1-1, is SAVISQKPSRDICQRGTSLTIQCQVDSQVTMMFWYRQQPGQSLTLIATANQGSEATYESGFVIDKFPISRPNLTFSTLTVSNMSPEDSSIYLCSVEAQQGKSGTEAFFGQGTRLTVV.

J is TRBJ2-3 and V is TRBV5-1, with 9 positions matching TRBD1. The CDR3 sequence is 17 residues long. The germline V gene has CDR1 SGHRS and CDR2 YFSETQ. Unmatched junction bases numbered 8, after V lost 1 base and J lost 2 bases. The CDR3 protein is CASSLSGQGFSTDTQYF. The CDR3 DNA is TGCGCCAGCAGCTTGTCCGGACAGGGGTTCTCCACAGATACGCAGTATTTT.

This clone showed up just a few times. This chain connects TRBV5-1 to TRBJ2-2; 8 nucleotides agree with TRBD2. J gave up 3 bases and V 5 bases, and 12 bases lay outside the gene matches. The germline gives CDR1 SGHRS, CDR2 YFSETQ. This CDR3 has 17 amino acids. The CDR3 reads CASRLTSGRPYTGELFF. As DNA, the CDR3 is TGCGCCAGCAGACTTACTAGCGGCAGACCCTACACCGGGGAGCTGTTTTTT.

The CDR3 sequence is CASSQRDTGATNEKLFF. CDR3 coding DNA: TGCGCCAGCAGCCAAAGGGACACCGGAGCAACTAATGAAAAACTGTTTTTT. J is TRBJ1-4 and V is TRBV4-1; D may be TRBD1 (6 bases). Trimming removed 2 bases from V and 0 bases from J, with 13 bases in between. Germline V gives CDR1 MGHRA, CDR2 YSYEKL. There are 17 residues in the CDR3.

The chain has TRBV27 and TRBJ2-7; tentatively, D is TRBD2 (6 bases). The V and J ends lost 6 bases and 5 bases respectively, with 20 bases between them. Germline V lookup: CDR1 MNHEY, CDR2 SMNVEV (reference sequence). The length of the CDR3 is 15 residues. CDR3: CASRERRGLLNEQYF. For the CDR3, the DNA is TGTGCCAGCAGGGAACGTAGGGGACTGCTCAACGAGCAGTACTTC.

The chain is built from TRBV19 and TRBJ2-7; TRBD1 matches at 9 bases. This CDR3 is 14 amino acids long. V lost 6 bases and J lost 2; bases outside the gene matches: 5. CDR1 and CDR2 (germline): LNHDA, SQIVND (reference sequence). The CDR3 DNA follows: TGTGCCAGTAGCCCGGACAGGGGTACCTACGAGCAGTACTTC. It encodes CASSPDRGTYEQYF.

The genes are TRBV3-1 (or the pseudogene TRBV3-2) and TRBJ2-3, with 7 bases that match TRBD2. The CDR3 is made up of 15 amino acids. CDR1 is LGHDT, CDR2 YNNKEL, per germline (reference sequence). The J segment lost 5 bases and the V segment lost 1 base, leaving 6 bases of the junction unmatched. The CDR3 here is CASSQGLVAGDTQYF. CDR3 coding DNA: TGTGCCAGCAGCCAAGGGTTGGTAGCGGGAGATACGCAGTATTTT.

The V and J genes are TRBV2 and TRBJ2-1; unclear D gene. CDR3 length: 16 amino acids. Trimming removed 2 bases at V and 0 bases at J, with 11 bases between. Germline values: CDR1 SNHLY, CDR2 FYNNEI. CDR3 protein: CASSEYPASSYNEQFF. DNA for the CDR3: TGTGCCAGCAGTGAATATCCGGCTAGCTCCTACAATGAGCAGTTCTTC.

The chain links TRBV6-1 to TRBJ2-3, with TRBD2 matching 7 bases. CDR1 MNHNS and CDR2 SASEGT come from the germline V gene. There are 15 residues in the CDR3. V trimming: 2 bases; J trimming: 3 bases; junction bases outside the gene matches: 5. The CDR3: CASSERGLGTDTQYF. The CDR3 region has the DNA TGTGCCAGCAGTGAACGAGGACTAGGGACAGATACGCAGTATTTT.

The chain employs TRBV7-3 and TRBJ2-1; 12 bases are shared with TRBD2. The junction had 6 bases not matched to a gene; V was cut back by 2 bases and J by 7 bases. This CDR3 comprises 16 residues. The V gene's germline CDR1 is SGHTA and CDR2 FQGTGA. CDR3 bases: TGTGCCAGCAGCTTAGAGGGGCTAGCGGGAGGGAATGAGCAGTTCTTC. Encoded protein: CASSLEGLAGGNEQFF.

V is TRBV29-1 and J is TRBJ2-7; 10 nucleotides match TRBD1. This CDR3 is 14 amino acids long. V lost 7 bases and J lost 2; bases outside the gene matches: 8. Germline V gene data show CDR1 as SQVTM and CDR2 as ANQGSEA. This CDR3 reads CSAQGQGLTYEQYF. The CDR3 nucleotides read TGCAGCGCACAGGGACAGGGGCTTACCTACGAGCAGTACTTC.

The V call is TRBV23-1, the J call TRBJ2-6, with TRBD1 as a possible D gene (6 bases). TRBV23-1 is flagged as an ORF with uncertain function. V dropped 0 bases and J dropped 0 bases, with 12 bases sitting between them. The CDR3 consists of 18 residues. The CDR3 loop is CASSQSVDRRSGANVLTF. In nucleotides, the CDR3 is TGCGCCAGCAGTCAATCGGTGGACAGACGCTCTGGGGCCAACGTCCTGACTTTC.

The V gene is TRBV7-2, the J gene TRBJ2-7, with D possibly TRBD2 on 5 matching bases. CDR1 is SGHTA and CDR2 is FQGNSA in the germline V gene. CDR3 length: 13 amino acids. V lost 5 bases and J 2 bases, leaving 10 bases between the germline ends. The CDR3 loop is CASSRRDTYEQYF. Written as DNA, the CDR3 is TGTGCCAGCAGCCGCCGGGATACCTACGAGCAGTACTTC.

The J gene is TRBJ2-5, the V gene TRBV9; TRBD2 aligns across 7 bases. The CDR3 covers 14 residues. Looked up from germline, CDR1 is SGDLS and CDR2 is YYNGEE. With V trimmed by 0 bases and J by 5 bases, 4 bases remained unmatched. Here the CDR3 reads CASSVVGEGETQYF. CDR3 bases: TGTGCCAGCAGCGTAGTCGGGGAGGGGGAGACCCAGTACTTC.

A single count supports this clone. The chain uses TRBV7-9 and TRBJ2-6; no clear D. With 11 bases removed from V and 5 bases from J, the gap between germline ends came to 16 bases. The CDR3 is made up of 14 amino acids. Germline V gene lookup returns CDR1 SEHNR and CDR2 FQNEAQ (reference sequence). The CDR3 reads CASGDLRRANVLTF. In DNA form, the CDR3 reads TGTGCCTCCGGAGATCTCCGGAGGGCCAACGTCCTGACTTTC.